Here is one T cell receptor (beta chain) with its context. The V gene's germline CDR1 is MNHEY and CDR2 SMNVEV (reference sequence). V was shortened by 6 bases and J by 3 bases, with 15 bases between the two germline ends. The CDR3 runs to 14 residues. This record comes from a study of shared clonotypes between healthy human individuals. The table came from immunoSEQ multiplex PCR; TCRdb's copy has only in-frame clones and leaves some out. The sample consists of nearly 500,000 clones, 70% to 80% of them appearing once. This clonotype originated in a woman in her thirties or forties in good health. Some clones in this sample may be carry-over from other donors' samples. Material: PBMCs. The chain joins TRBV27 to TRBJ2-7, with D possibly TRBD1 on 5 matching bases. CDR3 loop: CASSWAPGFYEQYF. CDR3 DNA: TGTGCCAGCAGCTGGGCCCCAGGGTTCTACGAGCAGTACTTC.